A selection of T cell receptor beta chains follows, all from one sample in a study of control samples from healthy donors and cancer patients. The assay was immunoSEQ multiplex PCR, and TCRdb's table has in-frame clones only and misses some. Among around 100,000 clones listed, around 90% were seen once. The sample consisted of blood. These receptor sequences come from a woman aged 18 to 35 in good health. Both conserved end residues are part of each CDR3. A D gene is named only where the DNA matches it firmly. Some rows mark clone size as missing; the rest say once, few, many or name a class of expanded clone.

abundance	d_gene	v_gene	j_gene	CDR3nt	CDR3aa
NA	NA	TRBV5-6	TRBJ2-5	TGTGCCAGCAGCGGCCCAGAGACCCAGTACTTC	CASSGPETQYF
NA	TRBD1	TRBV20-1	TRBJ2-7	TGCAGTGCGGACAGGGCCTACGAGCAGTACTTC	CSADRAYEQYF
NA	TRBD2	TRBV2	TRBJ2-1	TGTGCCAGCAGTTATAGCGGGAGGGCCGTCGATGAGCAGTTCTTC	CASSYSGRAVDEQFF
NA	TRBD1	TRBV18	TRBJ1-2	TGTGCCAGCTCTCACGGACAGGGGAGCGCGCCTGGCTACACCTTC	CASSHGQGSAPGYTF
few	NA	TRBV20-1	TRBJ1-6	TGCAGTGCTAGTGGGCGTGGGGGGTATAAGACACTCCACTTT	CSASGRGGYKTLHF
once	NA	TRBV7-3	TRBJ2-2	TGTGCCAGCAGCTCTTCCGGGACCTTTTACACCGGGGAGCTGTTTTTT	CASSSSGTFYTGELFF
NA	TRBD1	TRBV6-5	TRBJ1-5	TGTGCCAGCAGTTACTCGAGACAGGGCGCCAATCAGCCCCAGCATTTT	CASSYSRQGANQPQHF
once	NA	TRBV4-1	TRBJ1-2	TGCGCCAGCAGCCAAGTTGGGGGTGGCTACACCTTC	CASSQVGGGYTF
NA	TRBD1	TRBV30	TRBJ1-6	TGTGCCTGGAGTGCTTCGGGACAGCGAAATACACCCCTCCACTTT	CAWSASGQRNTPLHF
NA	TRBD1	TRBV19	TRBJ1-5	TGTGCCAGTAGTAGAGACAGGGGGTATCAGCCCCAGCATTTT	CASSRDRGYQPQHF
few	TRBD2	TRBV4-3	TRBJ2-1	TGCGCCAGCAGCCAAGTCCTAGCGGGAGTCGATGAGCAGTTCTTC	CASSQVLAGVDEQFF
few	NA	TRBV24-1	TRBJ1-1	TGTGCCACCAGAAGAGGGAACACTGAAGCTTTCTTT	CATRRGNTEAFF
few	TRBD1	TRBV6-6	TRBJ1-5	TGTGCCAGCAGTCCGATTACCCAGGGGGATAGCAATCAGCCCCAGCATTTT	CASSPITQGDSNQPQHF
NA	TRBD2	TRBV18	TRBJ2-1	TGTGCCAGCTCACCACCGGCTAGCGGGAGTTATGAGCAGTTCTTC	CASSPPASGSYEQFF
NA	NA	TRBV4-2	TRBJ2-4	TGTGCCAGCAGCCAGGGCCGGGCGCCTGGGAACATTCAGTACTTC	CASSQGRAPGNIQYF
once	NA	TRBV29-1	TRBJ1-2	TGCAGCGTGACTACCGGGACGTTCTATGGCTACACCTTC	CSVTTGTFYGYTF
NA	NA	TRBV29-1	TRBJ2-7	TGCAGCGTTGTTGGGCCAGGTATCGAGCAGTACTTC	CSVVGPGIEQYF
once	TRBD1	TRBV27	TRBJ2-2	TGTGCCAGCAGGGGACAGGGGGTGTGGAACACCGGGGAGCTGTTTTTT	CASRGQGVWNTGELFF
NA	TRBD1	TRBV6-2/TRBV6-3	TRBJ2-7	TGTGCCAGCAGTTACTCGGGGACAGGGGCCTACTTC	CASSYSGTGAYF
NA	NA	TRBV28	TRBJ2-6	TGTGCCAGCAGCCTGACCGTCTCTGGGGCCAACGTCCTGACTTTC	CASSLTVSGANVLTF
NA	NA	TRBV5-1	TRBJ1-1	TGCGCCAGCAGCTTGAACCCTTTGAACACTGAAGCTTTCTTT	CASSLNPLNTEAFF
NA	NA	TRBV30	TRBJ2-6	TGTGCGGTCACTGGGACGATCGAAAGCTCTGGGGCCAACGTCCTGACTTTC	CAVTGTIESSGANVLTF
once	TRBD1	TRBV24-1	TRBJ1-5	TGTGCCACCAGTTCGACAGGGCGACAGCCCCAGCATTTT	CATSSTGRQPQHF
NA	NA	TRBV11-2	TRBJ1-3	TGTGCCAGCAGCTTAGATCCAGGGTCTGGAAACACCATATATTTT	CASSLDPGSGNTIYF
few	NA	TRBV5-1	TRBJ2-5	TGCGCCAGCAGCTTGGGTATGAACGGGGAGACCCAGTACTTC	CASSLGMNGETQYF
NA	TRBD1	TRBV29-1	TRBJ2-2	TGCAGCGGGACAGGGATTGACACCGGGGAGCTGTTTTTT	CSGTGIDTGELFF
once	NA	TRBV6-5	TRBJ2-1	TGTGCCAGCGGGCCCGGGACCAAGGGAGAGTTCTTC	CASGPGTKGEFF
NA	NA	TRBV5-8	TRBJ1-6	TGTGCCAGCAGCTTTGGGAGGGTGGGCGGTTCACCCCTCCACTTT	CASSFGRVGGSPLHF
NA	NA	TRBV11-3	TRBJ1-5	TGTGCCGTCCGGCAGGGCTGGGGGCCCCAGCATTTT	CAVRQGWGPQHF
NA	NA	TRBV4-1	TRBJ1-2	TGCGCCAGCAGCCACCCAGGACGGTTGCCTAACTATGGCTACACCTTC	CASSHPGRLPNYGYTF
NA	NA	TRBV7-8	TRBJ2-5	TGTGCCAGCAGCTTAGAGGGCAGACAAGAGACCCAGTACTTC	CASSLEGRQETQYF
NA	NA	TRBV27	TRBJ2-5	TGTGCCAGCAGTTTATACGGGGGAGAGACCCAGTACTTC	CASSLYGGETQYF
NA	TRBD2	TRBV7-2	TRBJ2-7	TGTGCCAGCAGCTTAGCCGGGCTAGCGGTTAGCTCCTACGAGCAGTACTTC	CASSLAGLAVSSYEQYF
NA	TRBD1	TRBV28	TRBJ2-2	TGTGCCAGCAGTTTATGGGGACAGTCGGGGACCGGGGAGCTGTTTTTT	CASSLWGQSGTGELFF
NA	NA	TRBV4-3	TRBJ1-4	TGCGCCAGCAGCCAAGACAGGGGAGACGGACTGTTTTTT	CASSQDRGDGLFF